These 26 T cell receptor beta chains came from one sample sequenced in a study of control samples from healthy donors and cancer patients. Profiled with immunoSEQ multiplex PCR; TCRdb holds only in-frame clones, not every one. The sample shows approximately 120,000 clones, more than 85% of them seen only once. Input material: blood. These receptors originate from a man younger than 30 in good health.

The chain has TRBV20-1 and TRBJ1-1; D might be TRBD1 (6 bases). The CDR3 sequence is 13 residues long. V was trimmed by 3 bases and J by 3 bases, leaving 11 bases between them. Germline-derived CDR1 and CDR2 are DFQATT and SNEGSKA (reference sequence). The CDR3 loop reads CSASPDSYTEAFF. CDR3 nucleotides: TGCAGTGCTAGTCCGGACAGCTACACTGAAGCTTTCTTT.

The rearrangement joins TRBV4-3 to TRBJ2-2; D gene unclear. The CDR3 is 17 amino acids. Germline values: CDR1 LGHNA, CDR2 YSLEER. Trimming removed 1 base from V and 1 base from J, with 13 bases in between. The CDR3 region is CASSQVIADGNTGELFF. The CDR3 DNA sequence: TGCGCCAGCAGCCAAGTTATTGCGGACGGGAACACCGGGGAGCTGTTTTTT.

This chain links TRBV7-9 with TRBJ2-7, with TRBD2 matching 8 bases. CDR1 is SEHNR, CDR2 FQNEAQ, per germline (reference sequence). V shed 3 bases, J shed 0 bases, and the junction held 4 bases outside the gene matches. The CDR3 runs to 15 residues. The CDR3 coding sequence is TGTGCCAGCAGCTTGACTAGCGAAAGCTCCTACGAGCAGTACTTC. This gives the protein CASSLTSESSYEQYF.

The chain recombines TRBV10-3 with TRBJ2-2, with 14 bases matching TRBD2. This CDR3 has 15 residues. Trimming removed 4 bases from V and 8 bases from J; junction bases left unmatched: 3. Per germline, CDR1 ENHRY and CDR2 SYGVKD. DNA for the CDR3: TGTGCCATCAGTGTAGGGACTAGCGGGAGTGGGGAGCTGTTTTTT. Translating gives CAISVGTSGSGELFF.

The V and J genes are TRBV7-8 and TRBJ2-2; TRBD2 aligns across 10 bases. The CDR3 loop spans 15 amino acids. Trimming cost V 2 bases and J 12 bases; bases outside gene matches: 9. Germline V gives CDR1 SGHVS, CDR2 FQNEAQ. In nucleotides, the CDR3 is TGTGCCAGCAGCTTAAGCGGGAGGGCCCTCGTGAAGCTGTTTTTT. Translation: CASSLSGRALVKLFF.

The chain uses TRBV30 and TRBJ1-5, with a tentative D call TRBD1 (5 bases). V gave up 0 bases and J gave up 3 bases, with 18 bases separating them. The CDR3 is 17 residues long. Germline CDR1 reads GTSNPN; CDR2 reads SVGIG (reference sequence). The CDR3 DNA follows: TGTGCCTGGAGTGTAATGGCCGGGGCAGGATACAATCAGCCCCAGCATTTT. This gives the protein CAWSVMAGAGYNQPQHF. Full variable domain (outside the CDR3, taken from reference TRBV30 and TRBJ1-5): SQTIHQWPATLVQPVGSPLSLECTVEGTSNPNLYWYRQAAGRGLQLLFYSVGIGQISSEVPQNLSASRPQDRQFILSSKKLLLSDSGFYLCAWSVMAGAGYNQPQHFGDGTRLSIL.

The genes are TRBV28 and TRBJ2-1; 8 positions agree with TRBD2. Germline values: CDR1 MDHEN, CDR2 SYDVKM. This CDR3 has 16 residues. J gave up 4 bases and V 6 bases, and 11 bases lay outside the gene matches. CDR3 nucleotides: TGTGCCAGCAGCCTAAACGGGGGGGGATCATACAATGAGCAGTTCTTC. This translates into CASSLNGGGSYNEQFF.

This clone was counted once. The rearrangement uses TRBV28 and TRBJ2-7; the D gene could be TRBD1 or TRBD2 (6 bases each). This CDR3 has 15 residues. Per germline, CDR1 MDHEN and CDR2 SYDVKM. V was shortened by 7 bases and J by 4 bases, with 20 bases between the two germline ends. CDR3 nucleotides: TGTGCCAGCACCAGAAGAGGGGGAGGAAGATACGAGCAGTACTTC. This sequence encodes CASTRRGGGRYEQYF.

V gene TRBV10-3 combines with J gene TRBJ2-5, with D perhaps TRBD2 (6 bases). Germline lookup yields CDR1 ENHRY and CDR2 SYGVKD. Trimming shortened V by 10 bases and J by 1 base, and 13 bases separated the two germline ends. CDR3 size: 13 residues. The CDR3 region is CATSGGLQETQYF. The CDR3 coding sequence is TGTGCCACAAGTGGGGGACTCCAAGAGACCCAGTACTTC.

The rearrangement links TRBV13 to TRBJ1-1; TRBD1 agrees at 7 bases. In germline, CDR1 is PRHDT, CDR2 FYEKMQ (reference sequence). CDR3 length: 14 amino acids. With 6 bases clipped from V and 5 bases from J, the junction kept 9 bases outside the gene matches. The CDR3 loop is CASRYGQGETEAFF. The DNA of the CDR3 is TGTGCCAGCAGGTACGGGCAGGGGGAAACTGAAGCTTTCTTT.

V is TRBV10-2 and J is TRBJ2-3; D ambiguous. Trimming shortened V by 7 bases and J by 0 bases, and 8 bases separated the two germline ends. Germline loops: CDR1 WSHSY, CDR2 SAAADI. The CDR3 loop spans 13 amino acids. The CDR3 protein is CASTRISTDTQYF. CDR3 sequence (DNA): TGCGCCAGCACTCGGATTAGCACAGATACGCAGTATTTT.

J is TRBJ1-4 and V is TRBV19; D is uncertain. V was pared by 3 bases and J by 7 bases, with 12 bases between. This CDR3 is built from 14 residues. Germline CDR1 LNHDA, CDR2 SQIVND (reference sequence). The CDR3 bases are TGTGCCAGTAGTATCCCCGGGAGAGGTGAAAAACTGTTTTTT. Its protein is CASSIPGRGEKLFF.

The chain combines TRBV25-1 with TRBJ1-4, with 7 bases fitting TRBD1. CDR3 length: 13 amino acids. V shed 6 bases, J shed 17 bases, and the junction held 15 bases outside the gene matches. CDR1 and CDR2 (germline): MGHDK, SYGVNS. CDR3 DNA: TGTGCCAGCAGACCCCAAGATGGCAGGGGGACTTTTTTT. Translating gives CASRPQDGRGTFF.

The gene calls are TRBV7-2 and TRBJ2-5; D remains unclear. Per germline, CDR1 SGHTA and CDR2 FQGNSA. The CDR3 length is 15 residues. V lost 0 bases and J lost 5, with 13 bases in between. The CDR3 loop is CASSLASGGAETQYF. The CDR3 nucleotides read TGTGCCAGCAGCTTAGCCTCCGGTGGAGCGGAGACCCAGTACTTC.

The J gene is TRBJ1-1, the V gene TRBV11-2; 10 bases align to TRBD1. The CDR3 is 19 amino acids. Trimming removed 1 base from V and 5 bases from J; junction bases left unmatched: 16. Germline V gives CDR1 SGHAT, CDR2 FQNNGV. The CDR3: CASSLGPAGQGFWGTEAFF. As DNA, the CDR3 is TGTGCCAGCAGCTTAGGCCCAGCGGGACAGGGGTTCTGGGGGACTGAAGCTTTCTTT.

The gene calls are TRBV30 and TRBJ2-7, with TRBD2 identical over 12 bases. Germline V gene data show CDR1 as GTSNPN and CDR2 as SVGIG (reference sequence). V lost 6 bases to trimming and J lost 0 bases; unmatched junction nucleotides: 9. CDR3 length: 16 residues. For the CDR3, the DNA is TGTGCCTGCTTTAGGACTAGCGGGACTAGCTCCTACGAGCAGTACTTC. This translates into CACFRTSGTSSYEQYF.

This chain uses TRBV7-3 with TRBJ2-3, with TRBD2 identical over 11 bases. V was pared by 5 bases and J by 5 bases, with 15 bases of the junction left unmatched. The CDR3 spans 18 residues. Germline V gene sequence: CDR1 SGHTA, CDR2 FQGTGA. Written as DNA, the CDR3 is TGTGCCAGCAGCACTCATCCGACTAGCGGGACGTCAAAAGATACGCAGTATTTT. Its translation is CASSTHPTSGTSKDTQYF.

In this sample, this clone turned up a few times. The CDR3 sequence is CASSLAPQDNEQFF. The CDR3 DNA reads as TGTGCCAGCAGCCTAGCCCCCCAGGACAATGAGCAGTTCTTC. The chain links TRBV9 to TRBJ2-1; a weak D match, TRBD2 (5 bases). Germline V gives CDR1 SGDLS, CDR2 YYNGEE. Trimming cost V 4 bases and J 5 bases, with 13 bases left between them. The CDR3 runs to 14 residues.

This chain connects TRBV6-4 to TRBJ2-7, with 10 bases fitting TRBD2. Looked up from germline, CDR1 is MRHNA and CDR2 is SNTAGT. J gave up 3 bases and V 6 bases, and 5 bases lay outside the gene matches. The CDR3 has 14 amino acids. The CDR3 here is CASRESGRGYEQYF. For the CDR3, the DNA is TGTGCCAGCAGGGAAAGCGGGAGGGGCTACGAGCAGTACTTC.

As DNA, the CDR3 is TGTGCCAGCAGCTTAGCGGGTAGCGGGTCCCTCTACAATGAGCAGTTCTTC. This sequence encodes CASSLAGSGSLYNEQFF. This sequence joins TRBV7-9 and TRBJ2-1, with 7 bases fitting TRBD2. Per germline, CDR1 SEHNR and CDR2 FQNEAQ (reference sequence). The J segment lost 3 bases and the V segment lost 0 bases, leaving 8 bases of the junction unmatched. CDR3 length equals 17 residues.

V and J are TRBV5-6 and TRBJ1-2; D possibly corresponds to TRBD1 (5 bases). CDR1 SGHDT and CDR2 YYEEEE come from the germline V gene. V lost 0 bases and J lost 12, with 27 bases in between. The CDR3 loop spans 17 amino acids. The CDR3 spells CASSLGSSGDPKEANTF. CDR3 bases: TGTGCCAGCAGCTTGGGTTCTTCGGGGGACCCTAAAGAGGCAAACACCTTC.

This clone was found a few times. J is TRBJ1-4 and V is TRBV19; D gene uncertain. The germline CDR1 and CDR2 sequences are LNHDA and SQIVND (reference sequence). The CDR3 has 14 amino acids. Trimming cost V 7 bases and J 8 bases, with 17 bases left between them. As DNA, the CDR3 is TGTGCCAGTAAACGGGCTGAGGTAGTGGAAAAACTGTTTTTT. It translates to CASKRAEVVEKLFF.

The genes are TRBV6-6 and TRBJ1-5, with D uncertain. The CDR3 consists of 15 residues. Germline values: CDR1 MNHNY, CDR2 SVGAGI (reference sequence). V gave up 6 bases and J gave up 4 bases, with 16 bases separating them. The DNA of the CDR3 is TGTGCCAGCAGGAGGACCGCGGACCCTAATCAGCCCCAGCATTTT. Its translation is CASRRTADPNQPQHF.

V is TRBV5-1 and J is TRBJ2-7; 7 nucleotides match TRBD1. The CDR3 has 13 amino acids. Per germline, CDR1 SGHRS and CDR2 YFSETQ. The trim removed 7 bases at V and 2 bases at J, leaving 6 bases unmatched. The CDR3 sequence: CASAPGTAYEQYF. CDR3 sequence (DNA): TGCGCCAGCGCCCCCGGGACAGCCTACGAGCAGTACTTC.

This rearrangement joins TRBV4-1 to TRBJ2-2; possible D gene TRBD1, 6 bases. From germline, CDR1 is MGHRA and CDR2 YSYEKL. The CDR3 sequence is 16 residues long. The V and J ends lost 4 bases and 3 bases respectively, with 15 bases between them. CDR3 sequence (DNA): TGCGCCAGCAGCCCCGCAGGGGTTGGCGACACCGGGGAGCTGTTTTTT. Residues: CASSPAGVGDTGELFF.

A few counts support this clone. This chain joins TRBV7-9 and TRBJ2-7; D remains unclear. V shed 5 bases and J shed 0 bases, with 11 bases lying between them. This CDR3 is 14 amino acids long. Germline assignment: CDR1 SEHNR and CDR2 FQNEAQ (reference sequence). The DNA of the CDR3 is TGTGCCAGCAGCCTGACGGGTAGCTCCTACGAGCAGTACTTC. It specifies CASSLTGSSYEQYF. Drawing the rest from reference TRBV7-9 and TRBJ2-7, the complete variable domain is DTGVSQNPRHKITKRGQNVTFRCDPISEHNRLYWYRQTLGQGPEFLTYFQNEAQLEKSRLLSDRFSAERPKGSFSTLEIQRTEQGDSAMYLCASSLTGSSYEQYFGPGTRLTVT.